The next 15 T cell receptor beta chains were all read from a single sample in a study of blood T cell repertoires in COVID-19. Sequenced by immunoSEQ multiplex PCR; TCRdb stores in-frame clones only, minus some. The table shows some 250,000 clones, with about nine tenths occurring only once. Sequencing used peripheral blood. The receptors come from a woman aged 25 to 39 with COVID-19, enrolled during active disease.

The chain has TRBV6-2 or TRBV6-3 and TRBJ2-3, with 8 bases fitting TRBD2. Unmatched junction bases numbered 13, after V lost 5 bases and J lost 3 bases. The CDR3 covers 17 residues. The germline V gene has CDR1 MNHEY and CDR2 SVGEGT. The CDR3 nucleotides are TGTGCCAGCAGTCCCGCGGGCGGGACTAGTTTGACAGATACGCAGTATTTT. It yields the protein CASSPAGGTSLTDTQYF.

The V gene is TRBV18, the J gene TRBJ1-5, with TRBD1 matching 7 bases. J lost 5 bases, V lost 6 bases, and 10 bases had no gene match. The CDR3 contains 15 residues. From germline, CDR1 is KGHSH and CDR2 LQKENI. CDR3 nucleotides: TGTGCCAGCTCTCAGACAGGGTCAGTACATCAGCCCCAGCATTTT. The encoded protein is CASSQTGSVHQPQHF.

The chain couples TRBV5-6 to TRBJ2-3; 12 bases align to TRBD2. Germline V CDR1 and CDR2: SGHDT, YYEEEE. The CDR3 is made up of 15 amino acids. The V gene end was trimmed by 3 bases and the J gene end by 9 bases; junction bases not matched to a gene: 8. This CDR3 reads CASSYLAGGPGTQYF. CDR3 in DNA: TGTGCCAGCAGCTACCTAGCGGGGGGGCCAGGGACGCAGTATTTT.

The count of this clone is one. CDR3 sequence reads: CASSSVSGGHQETQYF. As DNA, the CDR3 is TGTGCCAGCAGCTCTGTTAGCGGGGGTCACCAAGAGACCCAGTACTTC. The gene calls are TRBV7-9 and TRBJ2-5; TRBD2 agrees at 9 bases. This CDR3 has 16 residues. Germline lookup yields CDR1 SEHNR and CDR2 FQNEAQ (reference sequence). The V and J ends lost 4 bases and 0 bases, in that order; junction bases with no gene match: 6. Drawing the rest from reference TRBV7-9 and TRBJ2-5, the complete variable domain is DTGVSQNPRHKITKRGQNVTFRCDPISEHNRLYWYRQTLGQGPEFLTYFQNEAQLEKSRLLSDRFSAERPKGSFSTLEIQRTEQGDSAMYLCASSSVSGGHQETQYFGPGTRLLVL.

A single count supports this clone. The V and J genes are TRBV4-1 and TRBJ2-1; 11 bases align to TRBD2. V gave up 6 bases and J gave up 8 bases; unmatched junction bases: 3. The CDR3 totals 13 residues. CDR1 and CDR2 (germline): MGHRA, YSYEKL. The CDR3 bases are TGCGCCAGCAGACAACTAGCGGGGGATGAGCAGTTCTTC. It specifies CASRQLAGDEQFF.

This chain links TRBV27 with TRBJ2-1; weak D call: TRBD2 (6 bases). Between the trimmed V and J ends, which lost 2 bases and 4 bases, there was a span of 6 bases. Looked up from germline, CDR1 is MNHEY and CDR2 is SMNVEV (reference sequence). The CDR3 is made up of 13 amino acids. The CDR3 is CASSLAGYNEQFF. CDR3 coding DNA: TGTGCCAGCAGTTTAGCGGGATACAATGAGCAGTTCTTC.

The chain uses TRBV28 and TRBJ1-2; 7 bases match TRBD1. The length of the CDR3 is 12 residues. Per germline, CDR1 MDHEN and CDR2 SYDVKM. V shed 6 bases, J shed 7 bases, and the junction held 5 bases outside the gene matches. CDR3 sequence: CASRVGGAGYTF. The CDR3 nucleotides are TGTGCCAGCAGGGTAGGGGGCGCTGGCTACACCTTC.

The chain has TRBV5-1 and TRBJ2-5, with TRBD2 identical over 12 bases. Per germline, CDR1 SGHRS and CDR2 YFSETQ. J gave up 2 bases and V 1 base, and 3 bases lay outside the gene matches. This CDR3 region has 16 residues. The CDR3 spells CASSLLLAGGQETQYF. DNA for the CDR3: TGCGCCAGCAGCTTGCTCCTAGCGGGGGGGCAAGAGACCCAGTACTTC.

This clone has a handful of counts. The chain recombines TRBV12-3 or TRBV12-4 with TRBJ2-1, with D perhaps TRBD1 (6 bases). The V and J ends lost 3 bases and 10 bases respectively, with 13 bases between them. The CDR3 runs 13 residues. In DNA, the CDR3 is TGTGCCAGCAGTTTTGACAGGTTCATGGAGCAGTTCTTC. Protein: CASSFDRFMEQFF.

The chain joins TRBV19 to TRBJ2-3, with 8 bases matching TRBD2. Unmatched junction bases numbered 1, after V lost 3 bases and J lost 2 bases. The CDR3 has 14 residues. CDR1 is LNHDA, CDR2 SQIVND, per germline (reference sequence). CDR3 in amino acids: CASSIGGVTDTQYF. CDR3 sequence (DNA): TGTGCCAGTAGTATCGGGGGGGTCACAGATACGCAGTATTTT. The whole variable domain, remainder taken from reference TRBV19 and TRBJ2-3, is DGGITQSPKYLFRKEGQNVTLSCEQNLNHDAMYWYRQDPGQGLRLIYYSQIVNDFQKGDIAEGYSVSREKKESFPLTVTSAQKNPTAFYLCASSIGGVTDTQYFGPGTRLTVL.

This chain connects TRBV4-1 to TRBJ2-2; 10 bases match TRBD2. V was clipped by 1 base and J by 3 bases; unmatched bases: 8. The CDR3 extends over 18 amino acids. The germline V gene has CDR1 MGHRA and CDR2 YSYEKL. This CDR3 reads CASSQAAGGSGDTGELFF. In nucleotides, the CDR3 is TGCGCCAGCAGCCAAGCAGCGGGGGGGTCCGGCGACACCGGGGAGCTGTTTTTT.

This chain joins TRBV7-9 and TRBJ2-2; 7 nucleotides agree with TRBD1. The CDR3 runs 16 residues. The ends lost 5 bases at V and 5 bases at J; junction bases unmatched: 11. The V gene's germline CDR1 is SEHNR and CDR2 FQNEAQ (reference sequence). The CDR3: CASSQNRDSGTGELFF. CDR3 coding DNA: TGTGCCAGCAGCCAAAACCGGGACAGTGGTACCGGGGAGCTGTTTTTT. Full variable domain (outside the CDR3, taken from reference TRBV7-9 and TRBJ2-2): DTGVSQNPRHKITKRGQNVTFRCDPISEHNRLYWYRQTLGQGPEFLTYFQNEAQLEKSRLLSDRFSAERPKGSFSTLEIQRTEQGDSAMYLCASSQNRDSGTGELFFGEGSRLTVL.

The chain combines TRBV11-3 with TRBJ2-3; the D gene is possibly TRBD1 (6 bases). The V end lost 6 bases, the J end lost 0 bases, and 10 bases lay between the germline ends. This CDR3 contains 14 residues. CDR1 is SGHNT and CDR2 is YENEEA in the germline V gene. The CDR3 nucleotides read TGTGCCAGCAGTACAGGGATAAGCACAGATACGCAGTATTTT. Protein product: CASSTGISTDTQYF.

A few counts support this clone. The J gene is TRBJ2-7, the V gene TRBV7-9; 7 bases map to TRBD2. V lost 5 bases and J lost 6; bases outside the gene matches: 10. CDR3 length: 14 amino acids. Germline V gives CDR1 SEHNR, CDR2 FQNEAQ (reference sequence). The CDR3 DNA is TGTGCCAGCAGCCCACTAGCGCGTACGGCCGAGCAGTACTTC. Its protein is CASSPLARTAEQYF.

The chain links TRBV6-6 to TRBJ2-7; D call uncertain. The germline V and J ends were trimmed by 4 bases and 4 bases, with 5 bases remaining between them. The CDR3 totals 11 residues. Germline CDR1 MNHNY, CDR2 SVGAGI (reference sequence). CDR3 DNA: TGTGCCAGCAGTTCCTATTACGAGCAGTACTTC. Encoded protein: CASSSYYEQYF.